The TCR beta chain under discussion was sequenced for a study of T cell responses to AZD1222 COVID-19 vaccine. Study-wide results and caveats: The repertoires were collected only after the peak T cell response.

The germline V gene has CDR1 MDHEN and CDR2 SYDVKM. The CDR3 covers 17 residues. V gave up 4 bases and J gave up 2 bases; unmatched junction bases: 14. TCRdb's copy holds only in-frame clones and misses some; the assay was immunoSEQ multiplex PCR. The table shows fewer than 110,000 clones, with about nine tenths occurring only once. Comment on this clone: Antigen: not known.

The rearrangement joins TRBV28 to TRBJ2-7; 7 nucleotides match TRBD1. The material was peripheral blood, obtained on day 0 of AZD1222 vaccination. The source of this sequence is an adult in good health. The CDR3 spells CASSSRSVSGQTYEQYF. CDR3 DNA sequence: TGTGCCAGCAGTTCCCGGAGCGTGTCGGGACAGACCTACGAGCAGTACTTC.